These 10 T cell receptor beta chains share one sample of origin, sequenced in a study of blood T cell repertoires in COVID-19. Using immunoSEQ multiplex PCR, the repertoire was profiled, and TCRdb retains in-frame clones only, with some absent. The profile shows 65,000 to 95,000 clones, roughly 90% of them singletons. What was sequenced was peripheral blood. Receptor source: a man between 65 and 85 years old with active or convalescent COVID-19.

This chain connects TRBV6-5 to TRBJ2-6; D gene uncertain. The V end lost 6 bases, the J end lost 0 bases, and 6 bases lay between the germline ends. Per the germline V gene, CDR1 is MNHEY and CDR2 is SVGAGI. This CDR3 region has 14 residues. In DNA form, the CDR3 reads TGTGCCAGCAGCGTATACTCTGGGGCCAACGTCCTGACTTTC. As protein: CASSVYSGANVLTF.

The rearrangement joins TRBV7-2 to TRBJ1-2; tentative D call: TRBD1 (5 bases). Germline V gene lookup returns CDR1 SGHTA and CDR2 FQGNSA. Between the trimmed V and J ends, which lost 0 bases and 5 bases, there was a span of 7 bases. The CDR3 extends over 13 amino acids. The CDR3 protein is CASSLARGYGYTF. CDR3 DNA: TGTGCCAGCAGCTTAGCGCGGGGGTATGGCTACACCTTC. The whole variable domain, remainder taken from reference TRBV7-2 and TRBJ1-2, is GAGVSQSPSNKVTEKGKDVELRCDPISGHTALYWYRQSLGQGLEFLIYFQGNSAPDKSGLPSDRFSAERTGGSVSTLTIQRTQQEDSAVYLCASSLARGYGYTFGSGTRLTVV.

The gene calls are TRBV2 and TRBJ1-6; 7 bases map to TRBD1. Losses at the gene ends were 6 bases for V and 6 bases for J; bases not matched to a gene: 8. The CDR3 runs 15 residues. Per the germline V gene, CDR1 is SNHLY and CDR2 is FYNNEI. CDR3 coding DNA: TGTGCCAGCAGCAGTACCGGGACAGCTAATTCACCCCTCCACTTT. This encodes CASSSTGTANSPLHF.

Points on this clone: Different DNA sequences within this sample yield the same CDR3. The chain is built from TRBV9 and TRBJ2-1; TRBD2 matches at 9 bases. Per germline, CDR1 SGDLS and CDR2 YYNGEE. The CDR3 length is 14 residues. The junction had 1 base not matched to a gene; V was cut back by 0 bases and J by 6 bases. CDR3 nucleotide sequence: TGTGCCAGCAGCGTAGGGACTAGCGTCAATGAGCAGTTCTTC. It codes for CASSVGTSVNEQFF.

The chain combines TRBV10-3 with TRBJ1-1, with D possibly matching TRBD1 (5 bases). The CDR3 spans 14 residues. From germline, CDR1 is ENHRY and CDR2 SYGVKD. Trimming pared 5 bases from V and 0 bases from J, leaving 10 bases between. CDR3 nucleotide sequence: TGTGCCATCAGTAGGGGAGGTCTGAACACTGAAGCTTTCTTT. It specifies CAISRGGLNTEAFF.

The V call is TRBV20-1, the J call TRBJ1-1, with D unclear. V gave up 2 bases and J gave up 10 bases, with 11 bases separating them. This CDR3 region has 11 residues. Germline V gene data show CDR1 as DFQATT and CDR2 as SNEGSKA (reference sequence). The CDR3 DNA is TGCAGTGCTAGACCCGGGATGGGAGCTTTCTTT. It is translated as CSARPGMGAFF.

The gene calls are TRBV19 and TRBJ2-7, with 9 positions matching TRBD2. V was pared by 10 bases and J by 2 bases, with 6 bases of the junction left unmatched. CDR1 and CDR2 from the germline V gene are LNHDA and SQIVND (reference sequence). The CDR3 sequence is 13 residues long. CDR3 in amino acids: CATKASGTYEQYF. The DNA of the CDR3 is TGTGCCACCAAAGCTAGCGGGACCTACGAGCAGTACTTC.

CDR3: CASSLGHRELIPMNTEAFF. The CDR3 DNA reads as TGCGCCAGCAGCTTAGGCCACAGGGAGCTGATTCCTATGAACACTGAAGCTTTCTTT. The V and J genes are TRBV5-1 and TRBJ1-1, with D possibly matching TRBD1 (6 bases). This CDR3 is 19 amino acids long. Germline assignment: CDR1 SGHRS and CDR2 YFSETQ. With 2 bases removed from V and 0 bases from J, the gap between germline ends came to 23 bases.

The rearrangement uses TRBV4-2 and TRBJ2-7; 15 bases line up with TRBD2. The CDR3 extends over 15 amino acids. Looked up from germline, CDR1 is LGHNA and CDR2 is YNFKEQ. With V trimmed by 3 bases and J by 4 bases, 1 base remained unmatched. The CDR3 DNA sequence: TGTGCCAGCAGCCATGGGACTAGCGGGAGGTACGAGCAGTACTTC. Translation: CASSHGTSGRYEQYF.

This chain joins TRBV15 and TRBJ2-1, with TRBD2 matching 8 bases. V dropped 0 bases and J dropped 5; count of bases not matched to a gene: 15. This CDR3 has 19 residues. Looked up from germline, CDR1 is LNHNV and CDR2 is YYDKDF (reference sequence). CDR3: CATSRDRRSSGPRNNEQFF. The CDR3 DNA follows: TGTGCCACCAGCAGAGATCGGAGGTCTAGCGGGCCCCGAAACAATGAGCAGTTCTTC. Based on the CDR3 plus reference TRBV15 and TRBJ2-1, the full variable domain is DAMVIQNPRYQVTQFGKPVTLSCSQTLNHNVMYWYQQKSSQAPKLLFHYYDKDFNNEADTPDNFQSRRPNTSFCFLDIRSPGLGDTAMYLCATSRDRRSSGPRNNEQFFGPGTRLTVL.